This T cell receptor beta chain was identified during a study of cytomegalovirus exposure and HLA in healthy donors (dated 2017 in TCRdb). In terms of the full investigation: An earlier analysis of under 600 of the donors reported approximately 300 Gb of sequence data and some 120 million unique TCR beta sequences from roughly 180 million T cells. Roughly 320 gigabases of sequencing data and around 80 million unique TCR sequences made up an early release that covered approximately 620 HLA-typed donors. Of the approximately 400 genotyped donors, approximately 83% fell in the genetic ancestry cluster associated with self-reported Caucasian donors. The aim of the study was to test whether cataloging public T cell receptors could identify signatures of past pathogen exposure. The study profiled the T cell repertoires of some 610 subjects by immunosequencing and related them to cytomegalovirus serostatus. In addition to the first cohort of about 650 subjects, a separate validation cohort of approximately 120 different subjects was used. To predict cytomegalovirus infection status, the study brought together high-throughput TCR immunosequencing, statistical association of individual TCRs with disease status, and machine learning. A later analysis re-analyzed previously published TCR beta repertoires from 666 donors and added high-resolution HLA genotyping to study TCR occurrence patterns. Rather than drawing on any new phenotypic data, the later analysis identified candidate immune exposures from TCR beta sequences and the way those sequences occurred across donors. In an earlier analysis of 550 to 700 of the donors, high-throughput TCR beta sequencing was used to judge whether each TCR beta V gene segment behaved as functional or pseudogenic. Donor age, sex, ethnicity and CMV serostatus were compiled together with the repertoire data. In a later genetic analysis, genome-wide SNP genotypes for about three fifths of the 666 donors were used, and that subset was treated as a discovery cohort. Every repertoire in the discovery cohort had been generated on one and the same sequencing platform. Class I and class II HLA loci were covered by the typing at four-digit resolution. The number of typed donors differed by locus: about 620-640 for A, B, C, DRB1 and DQB1; approximately 520 for DQA1; approximately 600 for DPA1; and about 470 for DPB1. Four to six DR-DQ haplotypes were handled as single units for association and clustering, since linkage in the cohort was strong. Across 398 genotyped donors of the cohort, an average of approximately 240,000 unique TCR beta nucleotide sequences per donor were sequenced, and roughly 18% of those sequences were non-productive.

The cohort consisted of 666 healthy bone marrow donors. All cohort members were sampled while nominally healthy, although unrecorded immune exposures were likely present. The donor was CMV seropositive and was included in the group of almost 300 seropositive cohort members. A peripheral blood sample was provided by each donor, and peripheral blood mononuclear cells were used for TCR beta sequencing. The Qiagen DNeasy Blood Extraction Kit was used to extract genomic DNA from the blood cell samples. Points the paper makes about the study in general: Linkage disequilibrium might explain the correlated functional status among segregating V segments, but an unknown experimental factor could not be excluded. According to a later analysis, parvovirus B19, influenza, CMV and Epstein-Barr virus appeared linked to several top co-occurrence clusters. Across donors, most TCR sequences were observed very rarely, whereas some public TCRs were present in many individuals. V-gene and J-gene trimming of TCR beta chains was associated with a missense DCLRE1C variant in a later genetic analysis, and the association was replicated in an independent cohort. A cluster of highly shared sequence variants was judged likely to represent a technical artifact of the sequencing pipeline. A further reported finding was that TCR beta sequences accurately predicted the HLA-A and HLA-B alleles for most subjects in the first cohort. The classifier was reported to diagnose cytomegalovirus status with high specificity and sensitivity in both the original and validation cohorts. Some IMGT-functional V segments, including TRBV6-2 and TRBV6-3, could not be distinguished by the 87-base-pair reads and were therefore excluded. A later analysis found that most CMV-associated TCR beta chains appeared HLA-restricted, with HLA associations seemingly driven largely by CMV exposure. In vitro tests confirmed that a few of the cytomegalovirus-associated TCR beta chains recognize cytomegalovirus antigens. This cohort had only TCR beta chains sequenced, and the lack of alpha or paired-chain data limited which features could be detected. Assigning TCR associations to individual alleles was difficult when HLA alleles, especially DR and DQ, strongly co-occurred. According to the authors, the approach could potentially be generalized to other disease states and immunological phenotypes. In a later analysis, more than 15,000 TCR beta sequences were associated with specific HLA alleles at a false discovery rate of 0.05. Immune exposure information for the cohort was limited to CMV serostatus. Because counts were too low, more than 15 rarely observed V segments, including chromosome 9 orphons, were excluded from the earlier analysis of 587 of the donors. A later analysis found that TCR association rates varied across HLA loci, with DRB1 alleles showing the most associated TCRs and HLA-C alleles the fewest. Because HLA typing was unavailable for some donors at each locus, only the typed subset was used in association tests. In a later analysis, HLA-associated TCR beta chains were found to be more clonally expanded and to have lower generation probabilities than equally common non-associated chains. In a later genetic analysis, fewer N-insertions in productive TCRs were reported among donors in an Asian-associated ancestry cluster than the roughly 700-donor mean. Sequencing depth was assumed to be roughly uniform across donors in the presence/absence analyses, though that assumption may not hold. In an earlier analysis of around 600 of the donors, most TCR beta V segments appeared in productive rearrangements about 87% or about 30% of the time, broadly matching IMGT annotations. The study listed 164 TCR beta chains as associated with cytomegalovirus.

The germline V gene encodes CDR1 GTSNPN and CDR2 SVGIG (reference sequence). Inclusive of the bounding cysteine and phenylalanine, the CDR3 is 12 residues long. Only the CDR3 DNA is retained, 36 bases long and in frame from the first base. Relative to germline, V is 3 bases shorter and J is 0 bases shorter, with 6 bases between their ends. As to this clone: Its antigen specificity is not known. No clone much larger than this one lies a single base away; base qualities are absent. In the same sample, other DNA sequences code for this CDR3.

Libraries were made using the immunoSEQ multiplex PCR assay. The multiplex PCR relied on a mix of 60 forward primers for TCR Vbeta segments and 13 reverse primers for TCR Jbeta segments. The CDR3 region of rearranged TCR beta genes was amplified from genomic DNA with a multiplex PCR assay. Amplified TCR beta libraries were sequenced as 87-base-pair reads on the Illumina HiSeq System. Turning to the authors' computational methods: In a later analysis, some 80 million unique TCR beta chains were counted across the approximately 670 repertoires, and approximately 9.9 million of these chains were shared by at least two donors. To remove PCR and sequencing errors, raw reads were error-corrected and collapsed into unique sequences using a nearest-neighbor algorithm that merged closely related sequences. To assign V, D and J gene segments, CDR3 sequences were aligned to IMGT reference sequences. For a sequence to be retained, a match of at least six nucleotides to both a V gene segment and a J gene segment was required. A rearrangement counted as productive if the CDR3 had no stop codons and remained in frame with V and J, and every other rearrangement counted as non-productive. CDR3 was defined by IMGT convention, running from the second conserved V-encoded cysteine to the conserved J-encoded phenylalanine. The earlier analysis of about 610 of the donors excluded sequences that lacked an unambiguous match to a single V gene segment. In an earlier analysis of roughly 500 of the donors, V segments were called functional above 56.7% productive rearrangements and were called segregating when the between-donor standard deviation exceeded 5%. A statistical classification framework was developed to diagnose cytomegalovirus status using the catalog of TCR beta chain sequences. A later analysis assigned V and J genes by comparing TCR nucleotide sequences with IMGT/GENE-DB human TR gene sequences. The TCRdist pipeline was used in a later analysis to assign CDR3 sequences and most-parsimonious VDJ recombination scenarios. In a later analysis, each TCR beta chain was defined by its CDR3 amino acid sequence together with its V-gene family, and reads lacking a unique V-gene family were excluded. As a way to deal with suspected cross-contamination and a sequencing artifact, a later analysis dropped roughly 620 nucleotide sequences that were highly shared and had low generation probability. In a later analysis, a clonal expansion index was calculated for each public chain from normalized within-repertoire ranks of inferred template counts. A later analysis computed generation probabilities with a VDJ recombination model fitted to out-of-frame rearrangements, and checked the results against IGoR. In a later analysis, hypergeometric tests were used to score TCR-TCR, TCR-HLA and TCR-CMV co-occurrence, with a repertoire-size bias correction applied to TCR pairs. To estimate false discovery rates, a later analysis permuted the HLA or CMV assignments 20 times. In a later analysis, co-occurring TCRs were grouped using DBSCAN, and TCRdist sequence similarity was added for clustering within HLA-allele-positive subsets. Co-occurrence clustering excluded repertoires with fewer than 30,000 or more than 120,000 public chains, plus five with anomalous nucleotide sharing. TCRdb stores this immuneACCESS table with in-frame sequences only. Part of the clones is absent; in the studies checked, under half of the shortfall reflects unresolved V genes, and no reason is known for the rest. D and trimming were read from the DNA, whereas the V and J calls and clone size are those reported in that table. Here the sample has 150,000 to 200,000 clones; roughly 79% occur a single time. The ten largest clonotypes hold roughly 7.4% of the sample.

The sample comprised PBMCs. The chain couples TRBV30 to TRBJ2-7; D gene: possibly TRBD2, on 6 matching bases. This TCR was sampled from a male donor in good health and CMV-seropositive. The DNA sequence is given as TGTGCCTGGAGCGGGGGCTCCTACGAGCAGTACTTC. It encodes CAWSGGSYEQYF.